The 9 T cell receptor beta chains below come from one sample, sequenced in a study of cytomegalovirus exposure and HLA in healthy donors. PCR primers comprised 60 Vbeta and 13 Jbeta primers. Assay: immunoSEQ multiplex PCR; the TCRdb copy retains only in-frame clones and omits some. The table lists around 130,000 clones, around 80% of them singletons. The sequencing sample was made of PBMCs. These receptors all stem from a man aged 30-40 years in good health and CMV-seronegative.

The gene calls are TRBV7-2 and TRBJ1-1, with a possible D match to TRBD1 (6 bases). Trimming stripped 5 bases from V and 2 bases from J, with 12 bases between. The CDR3 has 14 amino acids. Germline V gene data show CDR1 as SGHTA and CDR2 as FQGNSA. The CDR3 DNA sequence: TGTGCCAGCAGCCAACAGGGAAGTAACACTGAAGCTTTCTTT. Its protein is CASSQQGSNTEAFF.

The chain links TRBV29-1 to TRBJ2-7, with D possibly matching TRBD1 (6 bases). The CDR3 totals 12 residues. CDR1 SQVTM and CDR2 ANQGSEA come from the germline V gene. The V gene lost 6 bases and the J gene lost 6 bases, with 15 bases spanning the gap. Here the CDR3 DNA reads TGCAGCGTCGTGCTAGGGGGTCGCGAGCAGTACTTC. This codes for CSVVLGGREQYF.

The V call is TRBV15, the J call TRBJ1-1, with 7 nucleotides matching TRBD1. The CDR3 spans 18 residues. Germline V CDR1 and CDR2: LNHNV, YYDKDF (reference sequence). J was trimmed by 0 bases and V by 1 base; bases with no gene match: 11. CDR3 in DNA: TGTGCCACCAGCAGAGGACAGGGAGAGTCAAGGATGAACACTGAAGCTTTCTTT. Its translation is CATSRGQGESRMNTEAFF.

This clone has just a few counts. The V and J genes are TRBV2 and TRBJ2-1; D gene uncertain. Trimming left V 4 bases short and J 3 bases short, with 7 bases between. CDR1 and CDR2 (germline): SNHLY, FYNNEI. This CDR3 contains 13 residues. The CDR3 bases are TGTGCCAGCAGTGTTTCAGACTACAATGAGCAGTTCTTC. Translating it yields CASSVSDYNEQFF.

This rearrangement joins TRBV5-1 to TRBJ1-6; D is unclear. This CDR3 spans 14 amino acids. The germline CDR1 and CDR2 sequences are SGHRS and YFSETQ. V was pared by 2 bases and J by 5 bases, with 8 bases between. CDR3 in DNA: TGCGCCAGCAGCTTAGAACAAGATAATTCACCCCTCCACTTT. Translated, it gives CASSLEQDNSPLHF. Supplemented by reference TRBV5-1 and TRBJ1-6, the full variable domain reads KAGVTQTPRYLIKTRGQQVTLSCSPISGHRSVSWYQQTPGQGLQFLFEYFSETQRNKGNFPGRFSGRQFSNSRSEMNVSTLELGDSALYLCASSLEQDNSPLHFGNGTRLTVT.

The table lists this clone with a few counts. The same CDR3 also results from other DNA sequences found in this sample. The gene calls are TRBV7-9 and TRBJ2-3; a weak D match, TRBD2 (7 bases). This CDR3 spans 15 amino acids. The germline V and J ends were trimmed by 1 base and 5 bases, with 13 bases remaining between them. CDR1 SEHNR and CDR2 FQNEAQ come from the germline V gene (reference sequence). Here the CDR3 DNA reads TGTGCCAGCAGCTTAGTGGGGGGGGCTGGAGATACGCAGTATTTT. Its protein product is CASSLVGGAGDTQYF.

CDR3 amino acids: CASSAAGGQETQYF. Written as DNA, the CDR3 is TGTGCCAGCAGTGCTGCGGGGGGTCAAGAGACCCAGTACTTC. This chain links TRBV6-1 with TRBJ2-5, with 8 bases aligning to TRBD2. J lost 2 bases, V lost 4 bases, and 3 bases had no gene match. Germline CDR1 and CDR2: MNHNS and SASEGT. The CDR3 runs to 14 residues.

The chain recombines TRBV16 with TRBJ1-2; D gene unclear. The CDR3 totals 15 residues. The V gene's germline CDR1 is KGHSY and CDR2 FQNENV. Trimming pared 2 bases from V and 4 bases from J, leaving 14 bases between. CDR3 loop: CASSQAVRLAYGYTF. The CDR3 DNA follows: TGTGCCAGCAGCCAAGCAGTACGCCTGGCCTATGGCTACACCTTC.

The V call is TRBV30, the J call TRBJ2-3; 10 positions match TRBD2. V shed 2 bases, J shed 2 bases, and the junction held 4 bases outside the gene matches. Germline assignment: CDR1 GTSNPN and CDR2 SVGIG (reference sequence). This CDR3 region has 15 residues. The CDR3: CAWSPGTSDTDTQYF. The CDR3, as DNA: TGTGCCTGGAGTCCCGGGACTAGCGACACAGATACGCAGTATTTT.